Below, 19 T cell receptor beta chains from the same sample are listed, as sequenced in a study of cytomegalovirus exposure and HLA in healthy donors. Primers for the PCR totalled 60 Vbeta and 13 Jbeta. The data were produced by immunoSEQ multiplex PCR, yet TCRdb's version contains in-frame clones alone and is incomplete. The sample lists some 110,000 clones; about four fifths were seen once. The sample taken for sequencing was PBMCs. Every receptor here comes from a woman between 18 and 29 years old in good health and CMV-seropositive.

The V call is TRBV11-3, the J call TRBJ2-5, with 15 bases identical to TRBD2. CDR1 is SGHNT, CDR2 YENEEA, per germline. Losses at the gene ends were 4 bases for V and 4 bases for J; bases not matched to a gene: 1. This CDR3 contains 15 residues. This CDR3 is CASSSGLAGGETQYF. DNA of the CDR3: TGTGCCAGCAGCTCGGGACTAGCGGGAGGAGAGACCCAGTACTTC.

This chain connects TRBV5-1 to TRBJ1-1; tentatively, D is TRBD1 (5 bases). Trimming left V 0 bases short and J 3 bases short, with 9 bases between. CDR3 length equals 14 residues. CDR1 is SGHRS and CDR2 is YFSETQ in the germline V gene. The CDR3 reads CASSLVRGDTEAFF. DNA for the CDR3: TGCGCCAGCAGCTTGGTACGGGGGGACACTGAAGCTTTCTTT.

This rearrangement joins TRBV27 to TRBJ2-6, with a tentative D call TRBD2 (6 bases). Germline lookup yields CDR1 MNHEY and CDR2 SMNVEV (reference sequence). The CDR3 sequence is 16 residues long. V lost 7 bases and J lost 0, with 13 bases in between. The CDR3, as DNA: TGTGCCAGCAAGGAGTTCGGGGGCTCTGGGGCCAACGTCCTGACTTTC. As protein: CASKEFGGSGANVLTF.

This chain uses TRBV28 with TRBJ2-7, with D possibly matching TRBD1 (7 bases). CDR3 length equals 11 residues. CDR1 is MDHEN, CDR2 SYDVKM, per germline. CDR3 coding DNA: TGTGCGGCCAGGGGGGACTACGAGCAGTACTTC. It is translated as CAARGDYEQYF.

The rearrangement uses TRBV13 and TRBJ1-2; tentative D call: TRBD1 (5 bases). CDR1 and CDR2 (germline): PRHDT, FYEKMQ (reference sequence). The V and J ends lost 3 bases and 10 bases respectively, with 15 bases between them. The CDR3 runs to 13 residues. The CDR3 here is CASSLGQGGDYTF. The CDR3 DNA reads TGTGCCAGCAGCTTGGGTCAGGGTGGGGACTACACCTTC.

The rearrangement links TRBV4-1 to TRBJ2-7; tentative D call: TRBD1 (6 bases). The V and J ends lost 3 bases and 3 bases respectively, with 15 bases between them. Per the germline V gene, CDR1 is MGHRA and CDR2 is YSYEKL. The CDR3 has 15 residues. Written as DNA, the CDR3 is TGCGCCAGCAGCCACCCGGGACATTCGATCTACGAGCAGTACTTC. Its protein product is CASSHPGHSIYEQYF.

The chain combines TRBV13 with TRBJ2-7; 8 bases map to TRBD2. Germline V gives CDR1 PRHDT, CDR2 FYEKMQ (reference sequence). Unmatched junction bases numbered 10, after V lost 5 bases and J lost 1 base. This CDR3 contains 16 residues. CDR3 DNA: TGTGCCAGCAGCCGTCGGGGAGCGGGGGTATCCTACGAGCAGTACTTC. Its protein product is CASSRRGAGVSYEQYF.

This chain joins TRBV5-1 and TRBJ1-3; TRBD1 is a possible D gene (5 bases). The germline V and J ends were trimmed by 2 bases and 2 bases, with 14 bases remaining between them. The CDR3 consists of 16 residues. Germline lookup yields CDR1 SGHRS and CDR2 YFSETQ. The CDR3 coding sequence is TGCGCCAGCAGCTTTGGGCTCAGGGTTCCTGGAAACACCATATATTTT. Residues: CASSFGLRVPGNTIYF.

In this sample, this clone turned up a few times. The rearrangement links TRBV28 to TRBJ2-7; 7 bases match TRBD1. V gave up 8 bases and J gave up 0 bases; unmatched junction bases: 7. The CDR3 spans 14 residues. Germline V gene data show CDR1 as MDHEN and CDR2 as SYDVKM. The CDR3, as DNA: TGTGCCAGCTTTCCCGGGACAGTCTCCTACGAGCAGTACTTC. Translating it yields CASFPGTVSYEQYF.

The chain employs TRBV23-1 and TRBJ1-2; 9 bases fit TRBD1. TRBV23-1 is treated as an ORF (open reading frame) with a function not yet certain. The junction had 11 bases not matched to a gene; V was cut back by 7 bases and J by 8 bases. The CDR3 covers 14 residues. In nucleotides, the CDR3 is TGCGCCAGCATTCCCGGGACAGGGATTTTCGGCTACACCTTC. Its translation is CASIPGTGIFGYTF.

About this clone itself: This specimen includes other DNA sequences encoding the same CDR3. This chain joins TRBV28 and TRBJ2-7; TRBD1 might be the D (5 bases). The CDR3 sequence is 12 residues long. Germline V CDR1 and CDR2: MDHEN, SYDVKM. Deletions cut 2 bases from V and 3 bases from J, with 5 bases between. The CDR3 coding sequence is TGTGCCAGCAGTTTAAGGGGCTACGAGCAGTACTTC. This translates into CASSLRGYEQYF. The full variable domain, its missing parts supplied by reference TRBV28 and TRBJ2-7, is DVKVTQSSRYLVKRTGEKVFLECVQDMDHENMFWYRQDPGLGLRLIYFSYDVKMKEKGDIPEGYSVSREKKERFSLILESASTNQTSMYLCASSLRGYEQYFGPGTRLTVT.

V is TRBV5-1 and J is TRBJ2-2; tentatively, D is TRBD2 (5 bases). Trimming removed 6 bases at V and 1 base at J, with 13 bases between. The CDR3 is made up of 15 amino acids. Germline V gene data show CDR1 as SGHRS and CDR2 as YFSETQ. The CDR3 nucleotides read TGCGCCAGCACATCCGGCGGACTGAACACCGGGGAGCTGTTTTTT. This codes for CASTSGGLNTGELFF.

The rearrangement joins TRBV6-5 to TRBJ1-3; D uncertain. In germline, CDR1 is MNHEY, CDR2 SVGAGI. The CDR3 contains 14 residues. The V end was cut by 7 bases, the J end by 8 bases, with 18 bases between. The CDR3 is CASIQSLIGDTIYF. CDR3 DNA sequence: TGTGCCAGCATTCAAAGCCTTATCGGGGACACCATATATTTT.

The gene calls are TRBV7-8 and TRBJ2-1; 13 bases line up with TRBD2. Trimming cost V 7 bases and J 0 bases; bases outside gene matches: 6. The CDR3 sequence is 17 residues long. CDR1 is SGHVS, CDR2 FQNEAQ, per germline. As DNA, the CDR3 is TGTGCCAGCACAACTAGCGGGAGGGCCGGCTCCTACAATGAGCAGTTCTTC. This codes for CASTTSGRAGSYNEQFF.

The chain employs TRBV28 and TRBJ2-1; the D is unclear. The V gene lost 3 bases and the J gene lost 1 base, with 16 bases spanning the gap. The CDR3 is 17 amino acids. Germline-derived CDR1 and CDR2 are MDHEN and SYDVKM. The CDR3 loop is CASSFSSIKHSYNEQFF. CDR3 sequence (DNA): TGTGCCAGCAGTTTTAGCTCTATCAAACATTCCTACAATGAGCAGTTCTTC.

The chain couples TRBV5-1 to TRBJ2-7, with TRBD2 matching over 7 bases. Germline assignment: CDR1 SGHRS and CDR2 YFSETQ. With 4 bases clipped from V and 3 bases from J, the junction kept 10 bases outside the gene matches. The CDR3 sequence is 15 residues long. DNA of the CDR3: TGCGCCAGCAGCCCCCGCGGCGGGACTATCTACGAGCAGTACTTC. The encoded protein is CASSPRGGTIYEQYF.

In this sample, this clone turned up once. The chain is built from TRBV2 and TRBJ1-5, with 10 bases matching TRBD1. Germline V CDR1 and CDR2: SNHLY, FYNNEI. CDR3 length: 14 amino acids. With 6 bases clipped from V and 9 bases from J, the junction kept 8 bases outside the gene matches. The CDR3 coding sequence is TGTGCCAGCAGGGGAGGACAGGGGGAGTTGCCCCAGCATTTT. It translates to CASRGGQGELPQHF.

For the CDR3, the DNA is TGTGCCAGCAGCTCAACTTGGGCCTACGGAAACATTCAGTACTTC. It yields the protein CASSSTWAYGNIQYF. The chain couples TRBV7-2 to TRBJ2-4; D is undetermined. The V and J ends lost 4 bases and 6 bases respectively, with 16 bases between them. The CDR3 loop spans 15 amino acids. Germline assignment: CDR1 SGHTA and CDR2 FQGNSA.

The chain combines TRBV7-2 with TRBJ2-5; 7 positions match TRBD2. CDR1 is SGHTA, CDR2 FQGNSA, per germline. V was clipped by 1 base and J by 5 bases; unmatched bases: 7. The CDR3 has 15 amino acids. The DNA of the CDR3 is TGTGCCAGCAGCTTAGGAAGCGGGGAACGGGAGACCCAGTACTTC. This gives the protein CASSLGSGERETQYF. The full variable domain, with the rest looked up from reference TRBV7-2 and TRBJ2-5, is GAGVSQSPSNKVTEKGKDVELRCDPISGHTALYWYRQSLGQGLEFLIYFQGNSAPDKSGLPSDRFSAERTGGSVSTLTIQRTQQEDSAVYLCASSLGSGERETQYFGPGTRLLVL.